The T cell receptor beta chain described here comes from a study of blood T cell repertoires in COVID-19. Turning to the study itself: Some COVID-19 samples were acute and others convalescent; all came from the United States, Italy and Spain. T cells, B-cell-depleted T cells, or PBMCs provided the cDNA or gDNA that served as material.

One Seattle source followed patients from active infection through their disease course. The CDR3 loop spans 14 amino acids. The ends were cut back, 11 bases at V and 1 base at J, with 12 bases in the middle. CDR1 is MDHEN and CDR2 is SYDVKM in the germline V gene. Original processing methods: Reference gene primer amplification gave nucleated cell count estimates. Sequencing used immunoSEQ multiplex PCR; TCRdb keeps in-frame clones, though not all of them. V and J calls and clone size are copied from that table; D and trimming were computed from the DNA. The repertoire holds some 350,000 clones, with more than 70% as singletons.

This TCR came from a woman in her 70s with COVID-19, enrolled during active disease. The sequencing sample was made of peripheral blood. The chain couples TRBV28 to TRBJ1-6; a weak D match, TRBD1 (6 bases). The CDR3 DNA is TGTGCCGGAAAGGGGGAATCCTATAATTCACCCCTCCACTTT. Its translation is CAGKGESYNSPLHF.